Below are 4 T cell receptor beta chains sequenced from a single sample in a study of regulatory T cells in long-lasting Graves disease. The authors built TCR beta libraries using iRepertoire HTBI primers and Arm-PCR of CDR3 regions. TCRdb independently ran MiXCR on the multiplex PCR reads; one entry per CDR3 protein. The sample has around 400,000 distinct CDR3 sequences, about a quarter seen once; the top ten hold approximately 26%. Time point reported: persistent/refractory GD, antithyroid drugs over 5 years with positive TRAb. PBMC-derived RNA was used for the TCR library. The material sequenced was peripheral blood mononuclear cells (PBMCs), taken when the disease was refractory, from a patient treated with antithyroid drugs. These receptors all come from a female donor with Graves disease.

This clonotype was counted at least ten times. The chain combines TRBV2 with TRBJ1-4; D is unclear. The CDR3 runs 13 residues. V gave up 6 bases and J gave up 4 bases, with 9 bases separating them. From germline, CDR1 is SNHLY and CDR2 FYNNEI. The CDR3 nucleotides are TGTGCCAGCAGCGTTGGGTATAATGAAAAACTGTTTTTT. Its translation: CASSVGYNEKLFF.

In nucleotides, the CDR3 is TGTGCCAGCAGAAAAACAGGGGGCCCGCAAGAGACCCAGTACTTC. It encodes CASRKTGGPQETQYF. The rearrangement uses TRBV28 and TRBJ2-5; 9 bases align to TRBD1. The V gene end was trimmed by 6 bases and the J gene end by 2 bases; junction bases not matched to a gene: 7. The V gene's germline CDR1 is MDHEN and CDR2 SYDVKM. The CDR3 has 15 residues.

In this sample, this clonotype turned up many times. The gene calls are TRBV9 and TRBJ2-6; 7 bases align to TRBD1. Germline trimming cut 4 bases from V and 4 bases from J; bases unmatched to any gene: 8. In germline, CDR1 is SGDLS, CDR2 YYNGEE. This CDR3 is 16 amino acids long. CDR3 residues: CASSPRQGHGANVLTF. The CDR3 nucleotides read TGTGCCAGCAGCCCCCGACAGGGCCACGGGGCCAACGTCCTGACTTTC.

CDR3 residues: CAISDPAIAKNIQYF. The DNA of the CDR3 is TGTGCCATCAGTGATCCGGCGATAGCCAAAAACATTCAGTACTTC. This chain links TRBV10-3 with TRBJ2-4; D remains ambiguous. This CDR3 region has 15 residues. Germline CDR1 is ENHRY and CDR2 is SYGVKD. V was clipped by 3 bases and J by 0 bases, with 9 bases between them.